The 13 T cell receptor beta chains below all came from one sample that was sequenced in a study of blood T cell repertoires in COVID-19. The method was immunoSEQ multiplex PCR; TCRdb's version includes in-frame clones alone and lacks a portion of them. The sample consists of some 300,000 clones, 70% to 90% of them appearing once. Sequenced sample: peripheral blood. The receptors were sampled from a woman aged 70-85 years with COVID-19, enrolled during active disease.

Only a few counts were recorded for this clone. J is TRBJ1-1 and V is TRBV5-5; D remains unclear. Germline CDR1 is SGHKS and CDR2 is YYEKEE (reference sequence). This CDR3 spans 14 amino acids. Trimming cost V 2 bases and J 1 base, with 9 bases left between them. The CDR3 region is CASSLTWANTEAFF. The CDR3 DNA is TGTGCCAGCAGCTTAACATGGGCGAACACTGAAGCTTTCTTT.

The CDR3, as DNA: TGTGCCAGCAGCGTAGGCGGGGCCCCCTCCTACGAGCAGTACTTC. Protein: CASSVGGAPSYEQYF. The chain employs TRBV9 and TRBJ2-7, with D perhaps matching TRBD2 (6 bases). Per the germline V gene, CDR1 is SGDLS and CDR2 is YYNGEE. This CDR3 comprises 15 residues. Trimming shortened V by 0 bases and J by 0 bases, and 10 bases separated the two germline ends.

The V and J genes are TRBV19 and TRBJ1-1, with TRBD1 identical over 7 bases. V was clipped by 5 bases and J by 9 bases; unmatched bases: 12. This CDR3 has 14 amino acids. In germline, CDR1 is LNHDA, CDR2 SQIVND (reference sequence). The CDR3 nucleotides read TGTGCCAGTAGTGCGACAGGGCGCGGGATGAAAGCTTTCTTT. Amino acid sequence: CASSATGRGMKAFF.

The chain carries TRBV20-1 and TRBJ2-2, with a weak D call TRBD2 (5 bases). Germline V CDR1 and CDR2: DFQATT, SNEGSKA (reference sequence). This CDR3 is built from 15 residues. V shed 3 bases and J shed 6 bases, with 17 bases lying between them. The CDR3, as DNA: TGCAGTGCTAGTCGGAGTGGCGGGCTGGCCGGGGAGCTGTTTTTT. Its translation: CSASRSGGLAGELFF.

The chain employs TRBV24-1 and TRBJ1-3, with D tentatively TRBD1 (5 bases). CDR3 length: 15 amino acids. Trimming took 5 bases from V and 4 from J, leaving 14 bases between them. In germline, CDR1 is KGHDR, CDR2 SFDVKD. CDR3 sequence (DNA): TGTGCCACCAGTGCAGGGCCGATCGGAGGAAACACCATATATTTT. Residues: CATSAGPIGGNTIYF.

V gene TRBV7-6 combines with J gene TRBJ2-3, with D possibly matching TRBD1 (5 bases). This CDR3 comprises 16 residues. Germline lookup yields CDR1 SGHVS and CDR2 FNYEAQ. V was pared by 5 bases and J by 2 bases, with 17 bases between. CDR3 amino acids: CASSLSPLTVTDTQYF. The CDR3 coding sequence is TGTGCCAGCAGCCTATCCCCTTTGACAGTCACAGATACGCAGTATTTT.

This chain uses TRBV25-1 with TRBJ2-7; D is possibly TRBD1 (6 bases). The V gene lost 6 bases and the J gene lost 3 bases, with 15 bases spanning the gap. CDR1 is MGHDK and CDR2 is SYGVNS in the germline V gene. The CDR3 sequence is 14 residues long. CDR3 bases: TGTGCCAGCAGACCGGACAGTGGATACTACGAGCAGTACTTC. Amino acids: CASRPDSGYYEQYF.

CDR3 protein: CAIGTGTGSGYTF. CDR3 coding DNA: TGCGCCATAGGAACCGGGACAGGGTCTGGCTACACCTTC. The rearrangement joins TRBV5-1 to TRBJ1-2, with 9 bases fitting TRBD1. This CDR3 spans 13 amino acids. Germline CDR1 SGHRS, CDR2 YFSETQ. The ends lost 9 bases at V and 7 bases at J; junction bases unmatched: 10.

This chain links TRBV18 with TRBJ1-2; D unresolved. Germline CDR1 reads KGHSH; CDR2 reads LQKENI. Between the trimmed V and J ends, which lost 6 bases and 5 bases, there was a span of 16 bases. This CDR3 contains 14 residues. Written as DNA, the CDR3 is TGTGCCAGCTCCCTCGACGGGTATCCTTATGGCTACACCTTC. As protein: CASSLDGYPYGYTF. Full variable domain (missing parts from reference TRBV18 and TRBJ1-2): NAGVMQNPRHLVRRRGQEARLRCSPMKGHSHVYWYRQLPEEGLKFMVYLQKENIIDESGMPKERFSAEFPKEGPSILRIQQVVRGDSAAYFCASSLDGYPYGYTFGSGTRLTVV.

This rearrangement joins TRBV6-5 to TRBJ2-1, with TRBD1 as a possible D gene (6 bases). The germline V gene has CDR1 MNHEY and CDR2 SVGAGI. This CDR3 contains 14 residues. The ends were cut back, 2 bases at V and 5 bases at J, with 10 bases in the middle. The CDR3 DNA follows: TGTGCCAGCAGTTACCGGGGACATAACAATGAGCAGTTCTTC. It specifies CASSYRGHNNEQFF.

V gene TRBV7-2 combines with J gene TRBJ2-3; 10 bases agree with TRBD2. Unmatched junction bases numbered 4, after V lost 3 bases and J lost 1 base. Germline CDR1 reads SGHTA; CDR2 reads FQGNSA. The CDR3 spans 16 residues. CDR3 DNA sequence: TGTGCCAGCAGCTTCGCCGGGACTAGCGGCACAGATACGCAGTATTTT. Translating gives CASSFAGTSGTDTQYF.

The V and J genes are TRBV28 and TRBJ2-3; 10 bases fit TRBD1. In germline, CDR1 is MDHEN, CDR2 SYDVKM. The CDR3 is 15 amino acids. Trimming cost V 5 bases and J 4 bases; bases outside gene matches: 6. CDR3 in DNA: TGTGCCAGCAGTGAGACAGGGGGCGACCCAGATACGCAGTATTTT. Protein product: CASSETGGDPDTQYF.

The CDR3 DNA reads as TGTGCCTGGAGTGTCGGGGGGGTTTGGAGAGGTACTGAAGCTTTCTTT. Its translation: CAWSVGGVWRGTEAFF. The chain joins TRBV30 to TRBJ1-1; D perhaps matches TRBD1 (5 bases). The CDR3 extends over 16 amino acids. The germline V and J ends were trimmed by 0 bases and 5 bases, with 19 bases remaining between them. Germline CDR1 reads GTSNPN; CDR2 reads SVGIG (reference sequence). The full variable domain, rest sourced from reference TRBV30 and TRBJ1-1, is SQTIHQWPATLVQPVGSPLSLECTVEGTSNPNLYWYRQAAGRGLQLLFYSVGIGQISSEVPQNLSASRPQDRQFILSSKKLLLSDSGFYLCAWSVGGVWRGTEAFFGQGTRLTVV.